This T cell receptor (beta chain) was identified in a study of yellow fever vaccine responses in identical twins (dated by TCRdb to the late 2010s). General notes on the study: Focusing on identical twins, the study followed the T cell clones that responded to the vaccine, and did so with precision. Points the paper makes about the study in general: The T cell response to vaccination in identical twins was reported by the authors to appear partly convergent and partly personalized.

The library came from RT-PCR. Sequencing was carried out with an Illumina HiSeq 2500. Starting from the raw public reads, TCRdb applied fastp trimming at Q25, assembled clones with MiXCR and retained in-frame beta chains. Each entry merges the rows of one CDR3 protein and shows their most common DNA and genes. The table for this sample lists fewer than 4,000 distinct CDR3 sequences; roughly 90% of them were counted only once. Less than 2% of the sample comes from the top ten. CDR1 and CDR2 are read off the germline V gene as KGHSH and LQKENI. From cysteine to phenylalanine, the CDR3 is 13 amino acids long. The kept DNA is CDR3 alone, 39 bases in frame from the first base. Relative to germline, V is 0 bases shorter and J is 4 bases shorter, with 6 bases between their ends. Remarks on this clonotype: Its target antigen remains unknown. No quality values exist for individual bases; no much larger clone is one base distant.

The rearrangement joined TRBV18 to TRBJ1-1, with no D gene named confidently. The source was T cells from blood (PBMCs), unsorted or a sorted subset (not recorded which), collected before or after yellow fever vaccination (not recorded which). The receptor comes from a woman aged 18-30 years who received the yellow fever vaccine. Donor details come from another sample of the same person, matched by shared clones. The CDR3 amino acid sequence is: CASSPPSSTEAFF. The base sequence is TGTGCCAGCTCACCACCATCATCCACTGAAGCTTTCTTT.